A single sample gave rise to the 17 T cell receptor beta chains below, sequenced in a study of OX40 agonist ivuxolimab in advanced cancers. TCRdb keeps only in-frame clones here, not all; method: immunoSEQ multiplex PCR. The sample holds around 150,000 clones, about nine tenths seen once. This material consisted of CD4+ or CD8+ T cells sorted from blood, taken in a trial of the OX40 agonist ivuxolimab. The receptors derive from an adult with an advanced solid tumor such as melanoma, head and neck, liver or kidney cancer.

The chain has TRBV19 and TRBJ1-5; D is unresolved. V lost 1 base, J lost 5 bases, and 9 bases lay in between. The CDR3 loop spans 14 amino acids. Germline-derived CDR1 and CDR2 are LNHDA and SQIVND (reference sequence). As DNA, the CDR3 is TGTGCCAGTAGTATAGCCAACGTGGATCAGCCCCAGCATTTT. It codes for CASSIANVDQPQHF.

The rearrangement uses TRBV7-9 and TRBJ1-6; no clear D gene. V was shortened by 5 bases and J by 6 bases, with 5 bases between the two germline ends. CDR3 length: 12 residues. CDR1 is SEHNR, CDR2 FQNEAQ, per germline (reference sequence). The CDR3, as DNA: TGTGCCAGCAGCGCCTCTAATTCACCCCTCCACTTT. It specifies CASSASNSPLHF.

The chain employs TRBV9 and TRBJ2-3, with a possible D match to TRBD2 (5 bases). Per the germline V gene, CDR1 is SGDLS and CDR2 is YYNGEE. The CDR3 sequence is 15 residues long. With 4 bases removed from V and 6 bases from J, the gap between germline ends came to 18 bases. The CDR3 bases are TGTGCCAGCAGCTCCTTTGGGGAGTTAGGGGATACGCAGTATTTT. Its protein is CASSSFGELGDTQYF.

This chain connects TRBV12-5 to TRBJ2-2; no clear D gene. Germline values: CDR1 LGHNT, CDR2 FRNRAP. V lost 2 bases to trimming and J lost 9 bases, with 10 bases between them. CDR3 length: 13 amino acids. In nucleotides, the CDR3 is TGTGCTAGTGGTTTGCCCCCCAGTCGGGAGCTGTTTTTT. Protein product: CASGLPPSRELFF.

V is TRBV7-8 and J is TRBJ1-1, with 8 nucleotides matching TRBD1. After removal of 3 bases from V and 5 bases from J, the junction contained 8 bases not matched to a gene. Looked up from germline, CDR1 is SGHVS and CDR2 is FQNEAQ. The CDR3 covers 15 residues. The chain's CDR3 is CASSLGQGALTEAFF. Here the CDR3 DNA reads TGTGCCAGCAGCTTGGGGCAGGGGGCGCTAACTGAAGCTTTCTTT.

This clone was seen only a few times. The chain employs TRBV6-1 and TRBJ1-4; maybe TRBD1 (6 bases). The V end was cut by 5 bases, the J end by 10 bases, with 14 bases between. Per the germline V gene, CDR1 is MNHNS and CDR2 is SASEGT. The CDR3 extends over 13 amino acids. Here the CDR3 reads CASSIRTEGKLFF. In DNA form, the CDR3 reads TGTGCCAGCAGTATACGGACAGAAGGAAAACTGTTTTTT.

The chain combines TRBV19 with TRBJ2-1, with 9 bases fitting TRBD2. The CDR3 sequence is 17 residues long. Germline lookup yields CDR1 LNHDA and CDR2 SQIVND (reference sequence). Unmatched junction bases numbered 12, after V lost 0 bases and J lost 9 bases. The CDR3 DNA follows: TGTGCCAGTAGTATAGATCTTGCGGGAGGGCCTAAAGGTGAGCAGTTCTTC. It yields the protein CASSIDLAGGPKGEQFF.

V gene TRBV23-1 combines with J gene TRBJ2-5; TRBD1 might be the D (5 bases). The DNA end is a closer match to TRBJ2-7, so the J assignment may be wrong. TRBV23-1 is filed as an ORF, its function uncertain. This CDR3 comprises 16 residues. CDR3: CASSHRRQRSSYEQYF. DNA of the CDR3: TGCGCCAGCAGTCACCGGAGACAGAGAAGCTCCTACGAGCAGTACTTC.

The V and J genes are TRBV6-5 and TRBJ2-5; TRBD2 matches at 7 bases. The CDR3 has 16 amino acids. V was pared by 4 bases and J by 4 bases, with 12 bases of the junction left unmatched. The germline V gene has CDR1 MNHEY and CDR2 SVGAGI. CDR3 protein: CASSLIYPGGGETQYF. In DNA form, the CDR3 reads TGTGCCAGCAGTTTAATTTATCCGGGAGGAGGAGAGACCCAGTACTTC.

Only one count was recorded for this clone. The rearrangement joins TRBV7-2 to TRBJ1-2; 7 nucleotides line up with TRBD1. Germline-derived CDR1 and CDR2 are SGHTA and FQGNSA. This CDR3 has 14 residues. The junction had 7 bases not matched to a gene; V was cut back by 1 base and J by 8 bases. The CDR3 here is CASSLDRGSVGYTF. In nucleotides, the CDR3 is TGTGCCAGCAGCTTAGACAGGGGTAGCGTCGGCTACACCTTC.

This clone has just one count. The chain joins TRBV7-9 to TRBJ2-1; D may be TRBD2 (6 bases). This CDR3 comprises 14 residues. Germline V gene sequence: CDR1 SEHNR, CDR2 FQNEAQ (reference sequence). Trimming took off 3 bases at V and 6 bases at J, with 12 bases between the two ends. CDR3 nucleotide sequence: TGTGCCAGCAGCTTTGGCGGGAATTTCAATGAGCAGTTCTTC. Translated, it gives CASSFGGNFNEQFF.

V is TRBV9 and J is TRBJ1-4, with 8 bases aligning to TRBD1. After removal of 3 bases from V and 7 bases from J, the junction contained 5 bases not matched to a gene. The CDR3 has 14 amino acids. Germline V gene data show CDR1 as SGDLS and CDR2 as YYNGEE. The CDR3 coding sequence is TGTGCCAGCAGCGGTCGACAGGGGCCTGAAAAACTGTTTTTT. Translated, it gives CASSGRQGPEKLFF.

The chain couples TRBV28 to TRBJ2-1, with 11 bases lining up with TRBD2. The V and J ends lost 7 bases and 7 bases, in that order; junction bases with no gene match: 12. CDR1 is MDHEN and CDR2 is SYDVKM in the germline V gene. The CDR3 sequence is 16 residues long. The CDR3 spells CASTPTLAGVRNEQFF. For the CDR3, the DNA is TGTGCCAGCACCCCCACACTAGCGGGAGTAAGGAATGAGCAGTTCTTC.

The rearrangement uses TRBV7-8 and TRBJ2-3, with D hard to call. This CDR3 comprises 14 residues. Germline V lookup: CDR1 SGHVS, CDR2 FQNEAQ. Trimming pared 3 bases from V and 1 base from J, leaving 8 bases between. The DNA for the CDR3 is TGTGCCAGCAGCTTTGCGAGGCGCACAGATACGCAGTATTTT. Its protein product is CASSFARRTDTQYF. Variable domain in full (rest from reference TRBV7-8 and TRBJ2-3): GAGVSQSPRYKVAKRGQDVALRCDPISGHVSLFWYQQALGQGPEFLTYFQNEAQLDKSGLPSDRFFAERPEGSVSTLKIQRTQQEDSAVYLCASSFARRTDTQYFGPGTRLTVL.

The CDR3 sequence is CASSIFAYNEQFF. DNA of the CDR3: TGTGCCAGTAGTATCTTCGCCTACAATGAGCAGTTCTTC. The V call is TRBV19, the J call TRBJ2-1, with no clear D. Germline V gives CDR1 LNHDA, CDR2 SQIVND (reference sequence). The V and J ends lost 3 bases and 2 bases respectively, with 5 bases between them. The CDR3 sequence is 13 residues long.

The chain links TRBV28 to TRBJ2-7; D remains unclear. V was clipped by 2 bases and J by 5 bases, with 13 bases between them. The germline gives CDR1 MDHEN, CDR2 SYDVKM. The CDR3 is made up of 14 amino acids. CDR3 sequence: CASSLGPAPHEQYF. DNA for the CDR3: TGTGCCAGCAGTTTAGGCCCCGCACCCCACGAGCAGTACTTC.

Here the CDR3 reads CASSGGLEDGELFF. The CDR3 coding sequence is TGCGCCAGCAGCGGGGGACTAGAAGACGGGGAGCTGTTTTTT. The chain carries TRBV10-1 and TRBJ2-2; 8 bases match TRBD2. There are 14 residues in the CDR3. The germline V gene encodes CDR1 WNHNN and CDR2 SYGVQD (reference sequence). V was clipped by 6 bases and J by 7 bases; unmatched bases: 7.